This T cell receptor beta chain was identified during a study of blood T cell repertoires in COVID-19. The overall study: Sample material is recorded as cDNA or gDNA derived from T cells, B-cell-depleted T cells, or PBMCs.

In germline, CDR1 is LNHDA, CDR2 SQIVND (reference sequence). Trimming left V 10 bases short and J 0 bases short, with 10 bases between. The CDR3 spans 13 residues. Sequencing was performed with immunoSEQ multiplex PCR; in TCRdb, only in-frame clones are kept and a portion is missing. Of about 240,000 clones listed, about 80% are singletons. The chain recombines TRBV19 with TRBJ1-3; D remains ambiguous. The receptor comes from a woman at least 80 years old with acute or convalescent COVID-19. Sequencing used peripheral blood. In DNA form, the CDR3 reads TGTGCCACCTGTTCTCGCTCTGGAAACACCATATATTTT. Encoded protein: CATCSRSGNTIYF.